This T cell receptor beta chain comes out of a study of CD8 T cells in Susac syndrome. Random-hexamer reverse transcription was applied to roughly 0.45 to 1 ug RNA. TCRdb reprocessed the immunoSEQ multiplex PCR reads with MiXCR, giving one entry per CDR3 protein. Of about 210,000 distinct CDR3 sequences listed, 95% are singletons. The specimen was CD4+ T cells from PBMCs. The receptor was isolated from a human donor with multiple sclerosis.

This CDR3 is CASSYRGVGLNTEAFF. The CDR3 nucleotides are TGTGCCAGCAGTTACAGGGGAGTTGGACTGAACACTGAAGCTTTCTTT. This chain uses TRBV6-5 with TRBJ1-1; the D gene is possibly TRBD1 (5 bases). This CDR3 is 16 amino acids long. The V and J ends lost 2 bases and 0 bases respectively, with 13 bases between them. Germline CDR1 and CDR2: MNHEY and SVGAGI.